Below are 17 T cell receptor beta chains sequenced from a single sample in a study of T cells in women clearing cervical HPV infection. Profiling relied on immunoSEQ multiplex PCR, and the TCRdb table lists in-frame clones only, not all of them. The listing records around 19,000 clones. Sequenced sample: blood buffy coat. The receptors originated from a woman aged 18 to 75 with a cervical HPV16 infection that either progressed to CIN3+ or cleared (not recorded which).

CDR3 protein: CSVGKGENIQYF. The sequenced CDR3 bases are TGCAGCGTTGGAAAGGGCGAAAACATT. The chain combines TRBV29-1 with TRBJ2-4; D not resolved. The sequenced fragment ends 3 residues before the CDR3 boundary, so the rest is inferred from the germline J gene. The V and J ends lost 4 bases and 5 bases respectively, with 9 bases between them. Germline V lookup: CDR1 SQVTM, CDR2 ANQGSEA. The CDR3 covers 12 residues.

To note about this clone: The read is 3 residues too short to cover the CDR3 end, so that end is filled in from the germline J gene. The rearrangement links TRBV2 to TRBJ2-3; 8 nucleotides align to TRBD1. Germline lookup yields CDR1 SNHLY and CDR2 FYNNEI. CDR3 size: 16 residues. The CDR3 bases that were read are TGTGCCAGCACCCCCTTCCGGGACAGGACTCAAGAGACG. Translation gives CASTPFRDRTQET. The complete CDR3 sequence is CASTPFRDRTQETQYF.

Turning to this clone: The observed sequence ends 3 residues before the CDR3 terminus, with the missing tail filled in from the germline J gene. The genes are TRBV30 and TRBJ2-4; 7 nucleotides align to TRBD1. The CDR3 has 13 amino acids. Per germline, CDR1 GTSNPN and CDR2 SVGIG (reference sequence). The sequenced part of the CDR3 DNA is TGTGCCTGGAGGAGGGGGACAGCTGATGGT. Translated, it gives CAWRRGTADG. The whole CDR3 protein reads CAWRRGTADGQYF.

With respect to this clone: Read coverage stops 3 residues before the CDR3 terminus; the germline J gene supplies the remainder. The rearrangement joins TRBV20-1 to TRBJ2-3, with 7 bases fitting TRBD2. With V trimmed by 4 bases and J by 2 bases, 6 bases remained unmatched. CDR3 length: 14 residues. Germline-derived CDR1 and CDR2 are DFQATT and SNEGSKA (reference sequence). The DNA read from the CDR3 is TGCAGTGCTAAGGGAGGGACTTTCACAGATACG. Encoded protein: CSAKGGTFTDT. The entire CDR3 protein reads CSAKGGTFTDTQYF.

Comment on this clone: The read falls 3 residues short of the CDR3 end, and the missing part is taken from the germline J gene. The chain links TRBV20-1 to TRBJ2-3; weak D call: TRBD1 (6 bases). CDR3 length: 14 residues. Germline V lookup: CDR1 DFQATT, CDR2 SNEGSKA (reference sequence). CDR3 region: CSARGRGRDQPQYF. The covered CDR3 bases are TGCAGTGCTAGAGGCAGGGGTCGGGATCAGCCG.

In terms of frequency, this clone is medium-sized. The read terminates 3 residues ahead of where the CDR3 ends, so the germline J gene completes it. This sequence joins TRBV29-1 and TRBJ2-3; D call uncertain. The CDR3 contains 14 residues. Per the germline V gene, CDR1 is SQVTM and CDR2 is ANQGSEA. Trimming stripped 6 bases from V and 2 bases from J, with 15 bases between. The part of the CDR3 DNA that was read is TGCAGCGTCCTAACCGGCAGGCCCACAGATACG. Encoded protein: CSVLTGRPTDT. The entire CDR3 reads CSVLTGRPTDTQYF.

Remarks on this clone: Read data end 3 residues before the CDR3 end; the end is taken from the germline J gene. The chain combines TRBV5-1 with TRBJ2-1; 7 nucleotides agree with TRBD1. This CDR3 comprises 17 residues. From germline, CDR1 is SGHRS and CDR2 YFSETQ. V gave up 2 bases and J gave up 4 bases; unmatched junction bases: 12. CDR3 bases read: TGCGCCAGCAGCTTTTGGTCTGGGACAGAGCCTTACAATGAG. Translation: CASSFWSGTEPYNE. The full CDR3 protein is CASSFWSGTEPYNEQFF.

The CDR3 sequence is CASSALYGYTF. Partial CDR3 DNA: TGTGCCAGCAGCGCGCTCTATGGC. The chain employs TRBV7-9 and TRBJ1-2; no reliable D call. The CDR3 end is not reached by the read, which stops 3 residues before it; the germline J gene fills it in. Germline V gives CDR1 SEHNR, CDR2 FQNEAQ (reference sequence). Trimming left V 5 bases short and J 4 bases short, with 5 bases between. This CDR3 spans 11 amino acids.

As concerns this clone: The read gets to within 3 residues of the CDR3 end, and the germline J gene fills in the rest. The chain couples TRBV5-1 to TRBJ1-3, with D hard to call. The germline V gene has CDR1 SGHRS and CDR2 YFSETQ. Trimming shortened V by 0 bases and J by 3 bases, and 7 bases separated the two germline ends. The CDR3 loop spans 14 amino acids. The CDR3 here is CASSLAGFGNTIYF. CDR3 DNA, as far as it was read: TGCGCCAGCAGCTTGGCCGGGTTTGGAAACACC.

CDR3 residues: CASSLRRGGRSSTDTQYF. The part of the CDR3 DNA that was read is TGTGCCAGCAGCTTAAGGCGGGGGGGGAGATCGAGCACAGATACG. V usage is TRBV7-3 and J usage is TRBJ2-3; 9 bases map to TRBD2. The read finishes 3 residues shy of the CDR3 end, and the germline J gene is used to complete it. After removal of 1 base from V and 0 bases from J, the junction contained 8 bases not matched to a gene. CDR1 is SGHTA and CDR2 is FQGTGA in the germline V gene. This CDR3 is 18 amino acids long.

CDR3 bases read: TGCGCCAGCAGCCCCCAGGCGACGACAGGGGCAGGTGAA. As protein: CASSPQATTGAGE. The whole CDR3 protein reads CASSPQATTGAGEAFF. The rearrangement joins TRBV5-1 to TRBJ1-1; 8 nucleotides align to TRBD1. Read coverage stops 3 residues before the CDR3 terminus; the germline J gene supplies the remainder. CDR1 is SGHRS and CDR2 is YFSETQ in the germline V gene. Trimming took 4 bases from V and 7 from J; bases not matched to a gene: 15. The CDR3 is 16 amino acids.

Details on this clone: The CDR3 goes on 3 residues after the read ends, and that part is filled in from the germline J gene. The J gene is TRBJ1-2, the V gene TRBV24-1, with TRBD1 identical over 7 bases. The CDR3 sequence is 15 residues long. CDR1 is KGHDR, CDR2 SFDVKD, per germline. CDR3 DNA, as far as it was read: TGTGCCACCAGTGACCTTATGACAGGGTCGAAAGGC. Its protein is CATSDLMTGSKG. The whole CDR3 sequence reads CATSDLMTGSKGYTF.

With respect to this clone: The read finishes 3 residues shy of the CDR3 end, and the germline J gene is used to complete it. J is TRBJ2-6 and V is TRBV5-1, with 10 bases that match TRBD2. The CDR3 runs to 16 residues. Germline CDR1 and CDR2: SGHRS and YFSETQ. The J segment lost 4 bases and the V segment lost 0 bases, leaving 1 base of the junction unmatched. CDR3 residues: CASSLGLAGGANVLTF. CDR3 DNA, as far as it was read: TGCGCCAGCAGCTTGGGACTAGCGGGCGGGGCCAACGTC.

Regarding this clone: The read comes to an end 3 residues before the CDR3 does, leaving the germline J gene to fill in the end. V usage is TRBV20-1 and J usage is TRBJ2-5; D is possibly TRBD2 (5 bases). This CDR3 has 13 amino acids. CDR1 DFQATT and CDR2 SNEGSKA come from the germline V gene (reference sequence). V was shortened by 2 bases and J by 1 base, with 8 bases between the two germline ends. The CDR3: CSARLAAQETQYF. The sequenced CDR3 bases are TGCAGTGCTAGACTAGCCGCCCAAGAGACC.

About this clone: The read ends 3 residues early relative to the CDR3; the germline J gene fills the gap. The V call is TRBV19, the J call TRBJ1-1; the match to TRBD1 covers 7 bases. The CDR3 is 15 amino acids. Germline V lookup: CDR1 LNHDA, CDR2 SQIVND (reference sequence). The CDR3 loop reads CASSITYAGTDTAFF. The DNA read from the CDR3 is TGTGCCAGTAGTATAACATACGCCGGGACAGATACG.

This CDR3 reads CASRGNRVCGGCADTQYF. Partial CDR3 DNA: TGCGCCAGCAGAGGCAACAGGGTGTGCGGGGGGTGTGCAGATACG. The gene calls are TRBV10-1 and TRBJ2-3; 8 bases align to TRBD2. The missing CDR3 end, 3 residues past where the read stops, is filled in from the germline J gene. Germline V gene sequence: CDR1 WNHNN, CDR2 SYGVQD (reference sequence). CDR3 length: 18 amino acids. The junction had 18 bases not matched to a gene; V was cut back by 6 bases and J by 4 bases.

For this clone: From the germline J gene comes the end of the CDR3, since the read stops 3 residues before it. V gene TRBV7-9 combines with J gene TRBJ2-7; D is perhaps TRBD1 (6 bases). Trimming cost V 5 bases and J 6 bases, with 17 bases left between them. This CDR3 is built from 14 residues. The germline CDR1 and CDR2 sequences are SEHNR and FQNEAQ (reference sequence). CDR3 region: CASSVEGVGSEQYF. The covered CDR3 bases are TGTGCCAGCAGCGTCGAGGGGGTTGGTAGCGAG.